The TCR beta chain described here comes from a study of T cell responses to AZD1222 COVID-19 vaccine. Study findings and constraints: Clonal diversity may have been underestimated, and the donors were mostly white British, with more females than males.

Points on this clone: Its antigen is unknown.

Germline loops: CDR1 MNHEY, CDR2 SVGAGI. After removal of 8 bases from V and 6 bases from J, the junction contained 11 bases not matched to a gene. The CDR3 runs to 14 residues. Data came from immunoSEQ multiplex PCR; TCRdb stores just in-frame clones and leaves some out. The table includes roughly 160,000 clones, 91% detected once. Sequencing used peripheral blood, obtained on day 0 of AZD1222 vaccination. The receptor comes from an adult in good health. The chain has TRBV6-5 and TRBJ1-2, with 8 positions matching TRBD1. The chain's CDR3 is CASGGDRSLHGYTF. CDR3 DNA: TGTGCCAGCGGGGGGGACAGGAGTTTACATGGCTACACCTTC.